This T cell receptor beta chain was identified in a study of breast tumors, draining lymph nodes, adjacent tissues. Findings of the study overall: Most tumor T cells seemingly derive from lymph node, then expand in tumor.

Breast cancer patients provided tissue from their axillary draining lymph nodes. This clonotype was observed many times. The antigen is unknown. TCRdb redid the calling of the multiplex PCR reads with MiXCR, one entry per CDR3 protein. The sample carries some 150,000 distinct CDR3 sequences, around 20% recorded once. This TCR was recovered from a female donor with breast cancer. Some clones in this sample may be carry-over from other donors' samples. Sequencing used axillary lymph node tissue.

The CDR3 DNA reads TGTGCCAGCGGGACATCCACTAGCGGGAGGGGGGGCGGGGAGCTGTTTTTT. Residues: CASGTSTSGRGGGELFF. The V gene is TRBV4-2, the J gene TRBJ2-2; 13 positions match TRBD2. Germline loops: CDR1 LGHNA, CDR2 YNFKEQ. The V and J ends lost 8 bases and 7 bases, in that order; junction bases with no gene match: 13. CDR3 length equals 17 residues.